These T cell receptor beta chains were read from a single sample in a study of long-term antiretroviral therapy in people with HIV. The data were produced by immunoSEQ multiplex PCR, yet TCRdb's version contains in-frame clones alone and is incomplete. This sample has about 14,000 clones; about 80% occur once, and the top ten carry about an eighth. The sequences come from unsorted PBMCs, collected 3.2 years before starting antiretroviral therapy. These receptor sequences come from a man aged 40-50 years with HIV. Each CDR3 is given with its conserved first and last residue. A D gene is named only where the DNA matches it firmly. Clone size is not always given. Where it is, it says once, few, many or a class for expanded clones.

clone_size,v_call,j_call,d_call,cdr3_aa,cdr3_nt
.,TRBV2,TRBJ2-2,.,CASSTQATGELFF,TGTGCCAGCAGTACTCAGGCAACCGGGGAGCTGTTTTTT
once,TRBV29-1,TRBJ1-4,TRBD1,CSVVDRVREKLFF,TGCAGCGTTGTCGACAGGGTCCGGGAAAAACTGTTTTTT
few,TRBV18,TRBJ2-7,.,CASSPRQATSYEQYF,TGTGCCAGCTCACCGCGACAGGCGACTTCCTACGAGCAGTACTTC
.,TRBV2,TRBJ2-5,TRBD1,CASTGLGGTGETQYF,TGTGCCAGCACGGGTCTTGGGGGGACAGGGGAGACCCAGTACTTC
.,TRBV11-1,TRBJ1-6,.,CASSRSGAAYNSPLHF,TGTGCCAGCAGCCGATCAGGGGCGGCCTATAATTCACCCCTCCACTTT
few,TRBV19,TRBJ1-5,TRBD1,CASQQGAGIQPQHF,TGTGCCAGCCAACAGGGGGCAGGAATTCAGCCCCAGCATTTT
.,TRBV11-2,TRBJ1-4,.,CASSLAGSNEKLFF,TGTGCCAGCAGCTTGGCGGGGTCCAATGAAAAACTGTTTTTT
.,TRBV7-2,TRBJ2-5,.,CASSPQWRGPQETQYF,TGTGCCAGCAGCCCCCAGTGGCGGGGGCCCCAAGAGACCCAGTACTTC
.,TRBV5-8,TRBJ1-1,.,CASSLAGVTEAFF,TGTGCCAGCAGCTTGGCGGGGGTTACTGAAGCTTTCTTT
.,TRBV6-6,TRBJ2-3,.,CASSYRGGDTQYF,TGTGCCAGCAGTTACAGGGGGGGTGATACGCAGTATTTT
medium-sized,TRBV19,TRBJ2-7,.,CASGVFGEQYF,TGTGCCAGTGGGGTTTTCGGGGAGCAGTACTTC
few,TRBV4-2,TRBJ2-7,TRBD1,CASSQDLGQAFYEQYF,TGTGCCAGCAGCCAAGATCTAGGACAGGCCTTTTACGAGCAGTACTTC
.,TRBV6-1,TRBJ1-5,.,CASSGRDTNQPQHF,TGTGCCAGCAGCGGCCGGGACACCAATCAGCCCCAGCATTTT
.,TRBV7-9,TRBJ1-1,.,CASSTGTAWGTEAFF,TGTGCCAGCAGCACGGGGACCGCGTGGGGCACTGAAGCTTTCTTT
once,TRBV2,TRBJ1-2,TRBD1,CASSVWLGTAGAGYTF,TGTGCCAGCAGTGTATGGTTGGGGACAGCCGGAGCTGGCTACACCTTC
.,TRBV19,TRBJ1-1,TRBD1,CASRDRGRAGEAFF,TGTGCCAGTAGGGACAGGGGGCGCGCGGGTGAAGCTTTCTTT
.,TRBV5-6,TRBJ1-3,.,CASSHAQGGNTIYF,TGTGCCAGCAGCCATGCCCAGGGGGGAAACACCATATATTTT
.,TRBV10-2,TRBJ1-5,.,CASATTQSNQPQHF,TGCGCCAGCGCTACGACTCAAAGCAATCAGCCCCAGCATTTT
.,TRBV5-1,TRBJ2-3,.,CASKREPFVTDTQYF,TGCGCCAGCAAAAGGGAACCATTTGTCACAGATACGCAGTATTTT
.,TRBV4-1,TRBJ2-7,.,CASSQEGDHRTYEQYF,TGCGCCAGCAGCCAAGAAGGCGACCATAGGACCTACGAGCAGTACTTC
.,TRBV7-2,TRBJ1-6,TRBD1,CASSLAPGQGSPLHF,TGTGCCAGCAGCTTAGCCCCGGGACAGGGTTCACCCCTCCACTTT
few,TRBV7-2,TRBJ1-4,.,CASSPPNEKLFF,TGTGCCAGCAGCCCCCCTAATGAAAAACTGTTTTTT
.,TRBV4-1,TRBJ2-7,.,CASSQERESSETPYEQYF,TGCGCCAGCAGCCAAGAACGCGAGTCTTCGGAAACCCCTTACGAGCAGTACTTC
.,TRBV13,TRBJ2-1,.,CASSLGPAGHHNEQFF,TGTGCCAGCAGCTTAGGCCCGGCGGGGCACCACAATGAGCAGTTCTTC
.,TRBV11-3,TRBJ1-4,.,CASTAAGEKLFF,TGTGCCAGCACAGCGGCGGGTGAAAAACTGTTTTTT
.,TRBV2,TRBJ1-2,TRBD1,CASREGQVLLDYGYTF,TGTGCCAGCAGGGAGGGACAGGTTTTATTAGACTATGGCTACACCTTC
.,TRBV10-3,TRBJ2-5,TRBD1,CAISAGRTGGEETQYF,TGTGCCATCAGTGCGGGCCGGACAGGGGGTGAAGAGACCCAGTACTTC
.,TRBV2,TRBJ1-5,.,CASKSGEGKNQPQHF,TGTGCCAGCAAGTCAGGGGAAGGGAAAAATCAGCCCCAGCATTTT
.,TRBV6-6,TRBJ1-2,.,CASSYSSGANGYTF,TGTGCCAGCAGTTACTCGTCAGGGGCAAATGGCTACACCTTC
.,TRBV5-1,TRBJ1-1,TRBD1,CASSSVPDRETEAFF,TGCGCCAGCAGCTCCGTACCGGACAGGGAAACTGAAGCTTTCTTT
.,TRBV6-1,TRBJ1-2,TRBD1,CASSVARTGIYGYTF,TGTGCCAGCAGTGTGGCCCGGACAGGGATATATGGCTACACCTTC
.,TRBV18,TRBJ2-2,TRBD1,CASNRQGIVSGELFF,TGTGCCAGTAACCGACAGGGGATAGTGTCCGGGGAGCTGTTTTTT
.,TRBV4-1,TRBJ1-2,.,CASSQELMGPGRYGYTF,TGCGCCAGCAGCCAAGAATTGATGGGGCCGGGACGGTATGGCTACACCTTC
.,TRBV7-9,TRBJ2-5,.,CASGTDNQETQYF,TGTGCCAGCGGAACGGACAACCAAGAGACCCAGTACTTC
.,TRBV2,TRBJ2-3,TRBD2,CASRAGTSGGYTQYF,TGTGCCAGCAGGGCTGGGACTAGCGGGGGATATACGCAGTATTTT
few,TRBV4-1,TRBJ2-7,.,CASSQEVGLGSYEQYF,TGCGCCAGCAGCCAAGAAGTGGGGTTGGGGTCCTACGAGCAGTACTTC
.,TRBV7-3,TRBJ2-5,.,CASSLYGDPQETQYF,TGTGCCAGCAGTTTGTATGGGGACCCCCAAGAGACCCAGTACTTC
.,TRBV4-1,TRBJ1-2,.,CASSQEVGPFNYGYTF,TGCGCCAGCAGCCAAGAAGTGGGACCTTTTAACTATGGCTACACCTTC
.,TRBV5-1,TRBJ1-1,.,CASSSRGGDGKNTEAFF,TGCGCCAGCAGCTCCCGCGGGGGGGACGGAAAGAACACTGAAGCTTTCTTT
.,TRBV6-5,TRBJ2-5,TRBD1,CASSRLGTGQETQYF,TGTGCCAGCAGCCGACTAGGGACAGGTCAAGAGACCCAGTACTTC
once,TRBV7-9,TRBJ1-1,.,CASSFFGAGIGTEAFF,TGTGCCAGCAGCTTCTTTGGCGCAGGGATCGGCACTGAAGCTTTCTTT
.,TRBV19,TRBJ1-1,.,CASRPVNTEAFF,TGTGCCAGTAGGCCGGTGAACACTGAAGCTTTCTTT
.,TRBV29-1,TRBJ2-7,.,CSVGGTAGNSYEQYF,TGCAGCGTTGGAGGGACGGCAGGGAACTCCTACGAGCAGTACTTC
.,TRBV18,TRBJ2-7,TRBD1,CASSSPSGQEYEQYF,TGTGCCAGCTCGTCACCTTCGGGACAGGAATACGAGCAGTACTTC
.,TRBV30,TRBJ2-2,TRBD2,CAWSRLAGGELFF,TGTGCCTGGAGTCGGCTAGCGGGCGGGGAGCTGTTTTTT